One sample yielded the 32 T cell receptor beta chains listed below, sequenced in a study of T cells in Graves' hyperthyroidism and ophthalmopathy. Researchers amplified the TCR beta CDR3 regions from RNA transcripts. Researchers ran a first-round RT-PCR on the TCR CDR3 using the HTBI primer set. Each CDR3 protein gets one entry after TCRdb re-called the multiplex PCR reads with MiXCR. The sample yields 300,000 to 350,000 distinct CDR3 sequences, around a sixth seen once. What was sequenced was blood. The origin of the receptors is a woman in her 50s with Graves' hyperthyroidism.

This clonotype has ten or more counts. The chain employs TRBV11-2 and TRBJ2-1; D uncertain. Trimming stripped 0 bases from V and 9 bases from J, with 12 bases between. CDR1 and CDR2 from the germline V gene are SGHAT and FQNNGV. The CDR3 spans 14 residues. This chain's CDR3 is CASSLDLQRGEQFF. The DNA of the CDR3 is TGTGCCAGCAGCTTAGATCTCCAAAGAGGTGAGCAGTTCTTC.

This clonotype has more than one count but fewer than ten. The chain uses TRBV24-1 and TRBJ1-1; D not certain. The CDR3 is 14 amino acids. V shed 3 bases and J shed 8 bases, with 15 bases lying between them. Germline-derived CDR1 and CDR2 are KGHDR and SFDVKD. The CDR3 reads CATSDGNMPVEAFF. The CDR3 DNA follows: TGTGCCACCAGTGATGGCAACATGCCAGTCGAAGCTTTCTTT.

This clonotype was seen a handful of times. The CDR3 spells CASRWDNGNSPLHF. The CDR3 DNA sequence: TGTGCCAGTAGGTGGGACAATGGTAATTCACCCCTCCACTTT. V usage is TRBV19 and J usage is TRBJ1-6; tentatively, D is TRBD1 (6 bases). CDR3 length: 14 residues. In germline, CDR1 is LNHDA, CDR2 SQIVND (reference sequence). V lost 6 bases, J lost 6 bases, and 12 bases lay in between.

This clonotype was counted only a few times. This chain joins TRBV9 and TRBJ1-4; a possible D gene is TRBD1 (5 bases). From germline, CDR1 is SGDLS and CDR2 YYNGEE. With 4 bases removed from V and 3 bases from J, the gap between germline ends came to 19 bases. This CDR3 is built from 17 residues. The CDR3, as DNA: TGTGCCAGCAGCCCCTCGGGGGAGGGCGTCTCTAATGAAAAACTGTTTTTT. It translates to CASSPSGEGVSNEKLFF.

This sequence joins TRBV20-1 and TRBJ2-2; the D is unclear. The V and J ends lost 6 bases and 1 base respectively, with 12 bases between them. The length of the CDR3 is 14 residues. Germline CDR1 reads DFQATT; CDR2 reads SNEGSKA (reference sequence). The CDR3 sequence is CSAPRAMNTGELFF. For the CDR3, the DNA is TGCAGTGCCCCCCGGGCGATGAACACCGGGGAGCTGTTTTTT.

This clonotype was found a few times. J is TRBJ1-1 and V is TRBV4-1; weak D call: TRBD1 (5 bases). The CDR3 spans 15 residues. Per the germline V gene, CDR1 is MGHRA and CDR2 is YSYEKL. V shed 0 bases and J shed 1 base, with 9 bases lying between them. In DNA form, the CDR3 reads TGCGCCAGCAGCCAAGAGGGAGGGACGAACACTGAAGCTTTCTTT. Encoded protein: CASSQEGGTNTEAFF.

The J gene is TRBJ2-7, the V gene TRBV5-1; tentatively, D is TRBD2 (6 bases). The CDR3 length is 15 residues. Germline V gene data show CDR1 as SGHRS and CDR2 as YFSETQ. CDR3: CASSLSGQGGYEQYV. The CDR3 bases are TGTGCCAGCAGCTTGAGCGGCCAGGGAGGCTACGAGCAGTACGTC.

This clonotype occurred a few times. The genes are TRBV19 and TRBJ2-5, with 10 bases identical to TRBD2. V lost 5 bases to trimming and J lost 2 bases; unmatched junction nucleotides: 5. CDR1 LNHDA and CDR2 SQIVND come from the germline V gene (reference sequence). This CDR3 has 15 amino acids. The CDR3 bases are TGTGCCAGTAGTCAAAGCGGGGGGGTACAAGAGACCCAGTACTTC. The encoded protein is CASSQSGGVQETQYF.

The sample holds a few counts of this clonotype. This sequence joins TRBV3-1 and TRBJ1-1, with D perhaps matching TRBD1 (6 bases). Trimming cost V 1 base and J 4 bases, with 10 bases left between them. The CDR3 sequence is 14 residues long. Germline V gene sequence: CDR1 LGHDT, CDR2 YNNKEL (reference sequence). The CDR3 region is CASSQGGGGTEAFF. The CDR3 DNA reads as TGTGCCAGCAGCCAAGGGGGGGGCGGCACTGAAGCTTTCTTT.

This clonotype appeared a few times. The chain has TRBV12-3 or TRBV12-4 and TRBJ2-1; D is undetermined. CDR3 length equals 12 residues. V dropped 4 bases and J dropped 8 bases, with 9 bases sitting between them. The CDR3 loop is CASSSIGHEQFF. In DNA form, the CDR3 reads TGTGCCAGCAGTTCCATCGGGCATGAGCAGTTCTTC.

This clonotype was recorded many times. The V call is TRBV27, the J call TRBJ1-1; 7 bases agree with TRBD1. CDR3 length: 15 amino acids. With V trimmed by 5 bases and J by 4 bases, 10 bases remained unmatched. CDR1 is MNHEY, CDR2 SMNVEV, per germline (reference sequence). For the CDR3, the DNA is TGTGCCAGCAGTGCGAGGGACAGATGGGTCACTGAAGCTTTCTTT. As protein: CASSARDRWVTEAFF.

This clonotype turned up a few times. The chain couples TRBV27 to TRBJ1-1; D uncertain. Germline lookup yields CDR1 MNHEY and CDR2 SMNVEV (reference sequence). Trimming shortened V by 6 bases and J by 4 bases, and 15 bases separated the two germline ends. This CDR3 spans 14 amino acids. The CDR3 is CASSHPGRRTEAFF. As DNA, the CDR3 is TGTGCCAGCAGCCACCCCGGGAGGCGCACTGAAGCTTTCTTT.

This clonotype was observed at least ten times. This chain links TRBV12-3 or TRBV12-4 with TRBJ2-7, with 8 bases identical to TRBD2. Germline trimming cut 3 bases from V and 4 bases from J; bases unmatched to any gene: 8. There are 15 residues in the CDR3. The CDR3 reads CASSFQAGASYEQYF. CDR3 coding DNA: TGTGCCAGCAGTTTCCAAGCGGGAGCGAGTTACGAGCAGTACTTC.

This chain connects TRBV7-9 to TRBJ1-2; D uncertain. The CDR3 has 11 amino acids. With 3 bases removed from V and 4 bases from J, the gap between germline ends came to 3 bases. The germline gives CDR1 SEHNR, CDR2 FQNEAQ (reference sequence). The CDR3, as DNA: TGTGCCAGCAGCTTCGGCTATGGCTACACCTTC. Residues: CASSFGYGYTF.

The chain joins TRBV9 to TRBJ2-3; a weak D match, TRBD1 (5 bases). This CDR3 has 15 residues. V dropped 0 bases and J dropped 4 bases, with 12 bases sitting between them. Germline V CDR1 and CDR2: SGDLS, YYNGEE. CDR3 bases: TGTGCCAGCAGCGTAGTACAGGACGGCGCAGATACGCAGTATTTT. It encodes CASSVVQDGADTQYF.

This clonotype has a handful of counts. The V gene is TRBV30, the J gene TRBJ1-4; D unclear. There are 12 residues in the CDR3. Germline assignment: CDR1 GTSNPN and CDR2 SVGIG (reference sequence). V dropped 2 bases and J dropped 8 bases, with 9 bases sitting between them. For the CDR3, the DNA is TGTGCCTGGAGTAGCGGGCGCGAAAAACTGTTTTTT. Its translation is CAWSSGREKLFF. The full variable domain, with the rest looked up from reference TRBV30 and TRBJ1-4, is SQTIHQWPATLVQPVGSPLSLECTVEGTSNPNLYWYRQAAGRGLQLLFYSVGIGQISSEVPQNLSASRPQDRQFILSSKKLLLSDSGFYLCAWSSGREKLFFGSGTQLSVL.

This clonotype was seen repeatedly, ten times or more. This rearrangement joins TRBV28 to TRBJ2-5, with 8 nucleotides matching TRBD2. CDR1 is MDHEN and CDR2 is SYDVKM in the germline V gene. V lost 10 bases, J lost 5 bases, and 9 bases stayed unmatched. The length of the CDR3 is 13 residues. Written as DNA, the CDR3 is TGTGCCACCTACGGGACTAGGGTTGAGACCCAGTACTTC. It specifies CATYGTRVETQYF.

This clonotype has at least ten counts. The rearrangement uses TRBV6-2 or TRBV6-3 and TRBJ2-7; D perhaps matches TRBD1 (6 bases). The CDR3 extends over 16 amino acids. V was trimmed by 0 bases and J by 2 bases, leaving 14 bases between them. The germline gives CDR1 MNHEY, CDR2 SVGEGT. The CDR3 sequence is CASSYSALQGAYEQYV. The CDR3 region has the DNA TGTGCCAGCAGTTACTCGGCTTTACAGGGCGCCTACGAGCAGTACGTC.

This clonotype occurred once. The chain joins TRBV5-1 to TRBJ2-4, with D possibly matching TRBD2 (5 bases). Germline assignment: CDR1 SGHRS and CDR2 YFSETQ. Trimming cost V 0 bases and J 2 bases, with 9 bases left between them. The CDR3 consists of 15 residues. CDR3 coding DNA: TGCGCCAGCAGCTTGGAGTCCGGGACCAAAAACATTCAGTACTTC. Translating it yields CASSLESGTKNIQYF.

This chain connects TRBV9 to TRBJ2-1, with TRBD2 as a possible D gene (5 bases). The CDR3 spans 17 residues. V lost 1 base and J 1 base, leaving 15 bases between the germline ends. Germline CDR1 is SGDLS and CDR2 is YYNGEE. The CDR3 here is CASSVSPDSRSYNEQFF. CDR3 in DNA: TGTGCCAGCAGCGTATCGCCGGACTCGCGATCCTACAATGAGCAGTTCTTC.

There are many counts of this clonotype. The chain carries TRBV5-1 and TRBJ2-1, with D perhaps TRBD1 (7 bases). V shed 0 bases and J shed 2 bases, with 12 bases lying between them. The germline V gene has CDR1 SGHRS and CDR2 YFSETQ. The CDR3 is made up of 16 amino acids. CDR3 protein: CASSLAGGPPYNEQFF. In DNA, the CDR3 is TGCGCCAGCAGCTTGGCAGGGGGGCCCCCCTACAATGAGCAGTTCTTC.

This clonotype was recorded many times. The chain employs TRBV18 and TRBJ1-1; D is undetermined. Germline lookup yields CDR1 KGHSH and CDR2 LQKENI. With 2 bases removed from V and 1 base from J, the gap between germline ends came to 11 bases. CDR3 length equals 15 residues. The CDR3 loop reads CASSPETPRNTEAFF. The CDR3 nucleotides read TGTGCCAGCTCACCAGAGACCCCGAGGAACACTGAAGCTTTCTTT.

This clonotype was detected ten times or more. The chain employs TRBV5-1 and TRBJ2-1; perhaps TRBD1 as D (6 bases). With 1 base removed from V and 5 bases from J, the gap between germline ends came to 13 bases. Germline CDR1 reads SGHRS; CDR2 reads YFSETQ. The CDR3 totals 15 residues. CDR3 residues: CASSLYVPGDNEQFF. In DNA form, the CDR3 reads TGCGCCAGCAGCTTGTATGTCCCAGGGGACAATGAGCAGTTCTTC. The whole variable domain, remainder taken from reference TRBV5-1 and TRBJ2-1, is KAGVTQTPRYLIKTRGQQVTLSCSPISGHRSVSWYQQTPGQGLQFLFEYFSETQRNKGNFPGRFSGRQFSNSRSEMNVSTLELGDSALYLCASSLYVPGDNEQFFGPGTRLTVL.

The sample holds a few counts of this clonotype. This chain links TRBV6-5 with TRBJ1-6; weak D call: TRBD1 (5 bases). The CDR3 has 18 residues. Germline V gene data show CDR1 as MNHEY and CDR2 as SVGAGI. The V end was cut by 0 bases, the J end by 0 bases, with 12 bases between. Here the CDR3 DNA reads TGTGCCAGCAGTTACTCAGCAGGGCAGAGCTCCTATAATTCACCCCTCCACTTT. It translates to CASSYSAGQSSYNSPLHF.

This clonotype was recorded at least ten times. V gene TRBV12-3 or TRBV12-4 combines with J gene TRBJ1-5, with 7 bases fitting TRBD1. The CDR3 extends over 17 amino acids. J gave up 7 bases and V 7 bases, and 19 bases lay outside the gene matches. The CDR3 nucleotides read TGTGCCAGCACTAAGGGTAGGGACAGAGGGCCCGGACAGCCCCAGCATTTT. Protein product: CASTKGRDRGPGQPQHF.

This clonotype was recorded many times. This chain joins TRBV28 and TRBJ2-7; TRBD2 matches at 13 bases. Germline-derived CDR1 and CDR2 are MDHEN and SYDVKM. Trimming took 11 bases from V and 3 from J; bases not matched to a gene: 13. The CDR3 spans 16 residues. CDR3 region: CAGGTSGEGMHYEQYF. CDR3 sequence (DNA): TGTGCCGGCGGGACTAGCGGGGAAGGTATGCACTACGAGCAGTACTTC.

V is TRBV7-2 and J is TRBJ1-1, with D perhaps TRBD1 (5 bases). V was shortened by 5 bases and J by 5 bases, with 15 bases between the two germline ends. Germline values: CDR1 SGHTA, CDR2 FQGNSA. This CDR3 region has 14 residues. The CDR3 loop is CASSPFVEGTEAFF. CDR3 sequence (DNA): TGTGCCAGCAGCCCATTTGTGGAGGGGACTGAAGCTTTCTTT.

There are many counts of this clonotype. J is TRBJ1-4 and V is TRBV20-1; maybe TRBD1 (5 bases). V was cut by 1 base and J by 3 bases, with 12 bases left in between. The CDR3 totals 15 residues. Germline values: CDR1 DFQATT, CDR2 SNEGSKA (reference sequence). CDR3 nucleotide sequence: TGCAGTGCTAGAGGGGCTGGAGGGGCTAATGAAAAACTGTTTTTT. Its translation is CSARGAGGANEKLFF.

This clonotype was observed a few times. CDR3 amino acids: CAIPRGETQYF. CDR3 DNA: TGTGCCATCCCGCGGGGGGAGACCCAGTACTTC. V is TRBV11-2 and J is TRBJ2-5; 7 nucleotides agree with TRBD2. There are 11 residues in the CDR3. J lost 5 bases, V lost 10 bases, and 4 bases had no gene match. Germline CDR1 and CDR2: SGHAT and FQNNGV.

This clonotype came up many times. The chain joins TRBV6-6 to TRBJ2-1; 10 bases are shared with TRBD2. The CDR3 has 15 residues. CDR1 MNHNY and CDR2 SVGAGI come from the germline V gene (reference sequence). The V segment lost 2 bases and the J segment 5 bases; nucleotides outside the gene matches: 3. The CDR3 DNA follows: TGTGCCAGCAGTTACGGTAGCGGGGGGAACAATGAGCAGTTCTTC. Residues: CASSYGSGGNNEQFF.

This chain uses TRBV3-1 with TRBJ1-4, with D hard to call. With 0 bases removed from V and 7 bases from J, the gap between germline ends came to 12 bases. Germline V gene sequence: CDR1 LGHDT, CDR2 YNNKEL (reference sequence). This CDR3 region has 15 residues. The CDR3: CASSQDLGAGEKLFF. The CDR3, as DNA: TGTGCCAGCAGCCAAGATCTAGGTGCGGGTGAAAAACTGTTTTTT.

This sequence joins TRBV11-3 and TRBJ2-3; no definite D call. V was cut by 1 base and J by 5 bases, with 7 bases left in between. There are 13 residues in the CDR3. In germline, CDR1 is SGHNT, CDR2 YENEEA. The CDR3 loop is CASSLVEKDTQYF. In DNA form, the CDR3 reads TGTGCCAGCAGCTTAGTAGAGAAAGATACGCAGTATTTT.